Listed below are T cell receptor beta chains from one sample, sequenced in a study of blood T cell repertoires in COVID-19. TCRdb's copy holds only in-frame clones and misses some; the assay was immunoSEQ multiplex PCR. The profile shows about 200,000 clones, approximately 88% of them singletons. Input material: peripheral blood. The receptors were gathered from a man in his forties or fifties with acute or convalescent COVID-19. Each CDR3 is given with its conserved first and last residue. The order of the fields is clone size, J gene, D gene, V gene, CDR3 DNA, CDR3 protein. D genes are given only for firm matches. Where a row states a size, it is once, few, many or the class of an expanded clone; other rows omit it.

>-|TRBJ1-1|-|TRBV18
TGTGCCAGCTCACCACGGGGGGGGAACACTGAAGCTTTCTTT
CASSPRGGNTEAFF
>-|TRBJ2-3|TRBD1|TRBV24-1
TGTGCCACCAGTGACCGGGACAGCCTCGTACGGGATACGCAGTATTTT
CATSDRDSLVRDTQYF
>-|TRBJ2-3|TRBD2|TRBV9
TGTGCCAGCAGCGCTAGCGGGGGGCTTCTAGATACGCAGTATTTT
CASSASGGLLDTQYF
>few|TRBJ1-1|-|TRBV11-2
TGTGCCAGCAGCTTTCAGGGGATGAACACTGAAGCTTTCTTT
CASSFQGMNTEAFF
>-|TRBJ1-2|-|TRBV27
TGTGCCAGCAGTCCCGGAAAACAGGCTCACTCTAACTATGGCTACACCTTC
CASSPGKQAHSNYGYTF
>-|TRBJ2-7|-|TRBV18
TGTGCCAGCTCGCCTTTTCAGGGACAAAGCTACGAGCAGTACTTC
CASSPFQGQSYEQYF
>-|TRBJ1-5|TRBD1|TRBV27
TGTGCCAGCAGTTCCCTGACAGGGCTTCAGCCCCAGCATTTT
CASSSLTGLQPQHF
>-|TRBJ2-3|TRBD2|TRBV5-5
TGTGCCAGCCTGGGACTAGCGGGGACCTCTAGCACAGATACGCAGTATTTT
CASLGLAGTSSTDTQYF
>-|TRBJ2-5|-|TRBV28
TGTGCCAGCAGATCCCCCATTAGGATCGGGGAGACCCAGTACTTC
CASRSPIRIGETQYF
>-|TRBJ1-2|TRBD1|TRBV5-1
TGCGCCAGCAGCTTGGAAACCGGACAGGGGGCTGGTGGCTACACCTTC
CASSLETGQGAGGYTF
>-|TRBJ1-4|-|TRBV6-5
TGTGCCAGCAGAGGAGGGTTTGCAACTAATGAAAAACTGTTTTTT
CASRGGFATNEKLFF
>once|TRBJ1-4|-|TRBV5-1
TGCGCCAGCAGACCTCTCGGTACAGCGGCTGAAAAACTGTTTTTT
CASRPLGTAAEKLFF
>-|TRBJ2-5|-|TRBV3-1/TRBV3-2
TGTGCCAGCAGCCAAGATCGGTGGCAAGAGACCCAGTACTTC
CASSQDRWQETQYF
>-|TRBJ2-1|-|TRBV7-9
TGTGCCGTCCGTCAGGGCGATGAGCAGTTCTTC
CAVRQGDEQFF
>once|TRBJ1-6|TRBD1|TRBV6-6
TGTGCCAGCAGTTTGGGGCGGGGACAGGGTAATTCACCCCTCCACTTT
CASSLGRGQGNSPLHF
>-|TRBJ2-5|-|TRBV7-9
TGTGCCAGCAGCTTATCAGGGTTCCAAGAGACCCAGTACTTC
CASSLSGFQETQYF
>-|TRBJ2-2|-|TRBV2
TGTGCCAGCAATCCTAGGCCCACGAACACCGGGGAGCTGTTTTTT
CASNPRPTNTGELFF
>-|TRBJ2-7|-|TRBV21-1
TGTGCCAGCAGCAAACGCCAGGGCCAGAACTACGAGCAGTACTTC
CASSKRQGQNYEQYF
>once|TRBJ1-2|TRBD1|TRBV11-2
TGTGCCAGCAGCCCTTCGGACAGGACGGCTAACTATGGCTACACCTTC
CASSPSDRTANYGYTF
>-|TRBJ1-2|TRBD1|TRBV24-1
TGTGCCACCAGTGATTTCGACAGGGGAGTTCGTGGCTACACCTTC
CATSDFDRGVRGYTF
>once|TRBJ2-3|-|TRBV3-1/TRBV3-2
TGTGCCAGCAGCTTGAGATTGGATACGCAGTATTTT
CASSLRLDTQYF
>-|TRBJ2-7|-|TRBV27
TGTGCCAGTCGGGTCATAAGCTCCTACGAGCAGTACTTC
CASRVISSYEQYF
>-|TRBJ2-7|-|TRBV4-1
TGCGCCAGCAGCCAGGAACCGACAGGCACCTACGAGCAGTACTTC
CASSQEPTGTYEQYF
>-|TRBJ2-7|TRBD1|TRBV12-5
TGTGCTAGTGGTTTGGAACAGGGGTACAACGAGCAGTACTTC
CASGLEQGYNEQYF
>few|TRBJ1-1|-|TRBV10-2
TGCGCCAGCAGTGAGTCACTGCCGAACACTGAAGCTTTCTTT
CASSESLPNTEAFF
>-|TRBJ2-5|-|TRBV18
TGTGCCAGCTCACGACACCAAACGGAGACCCAGTACTTC
CASSRHQTETQYF
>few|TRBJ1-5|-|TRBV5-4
TGTGCCAGCAGCTTGGGGCACCCGGGGAGCAATCAGCCCCAGCATTTT
CASSLGHPGSNQPQHF
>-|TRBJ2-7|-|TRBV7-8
TGTGCCAGCAGCCTTTTCGACGAGCAGTACTTC
CASSLFDEQYF
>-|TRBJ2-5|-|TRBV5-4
TGTGCCAGCAGCTCGACAGGAATGGGGGAAGAGACCCAGTACTTC
CASSSTGMGEETQYF
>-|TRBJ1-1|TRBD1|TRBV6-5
TGTGCCAGCACTCCGACAGGGGCGAACACTGAAGCTTTCTTT
CASTPTGANTEAFF
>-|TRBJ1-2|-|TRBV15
TGTGCCACCAGGGTCAGGGTAGATAGCTATGGCTACACCTTC
CATRVRVDSYGYTF
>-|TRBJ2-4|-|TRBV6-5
TGTGCCAGCAGTCTAACACCGGGAGCCAAAAACATTCAGTACTTC
CASSLTPGAKNIQYF
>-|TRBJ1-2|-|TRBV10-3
TGTGCCATCGACTCTACAGGGTCCTATGGCTACACCTTC
CAIDSTGSYGYTF
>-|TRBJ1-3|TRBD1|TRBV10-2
TGCGCCAGCAGTGAGACTATACAGGGGTCCCGTTGGACCATATATTTT
CASSETIQGSRWTIYF
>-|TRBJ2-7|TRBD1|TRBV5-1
TGCGCCAGCAGGGGTTGGCCGGGGACAGGGGCCTACGAGCAGTACTTC
CASRGWPGTGAYEQYF
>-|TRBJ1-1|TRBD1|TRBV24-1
TGTGCCACCAGTGATTCAGGGACAGGGGACACTGAAGCTTTCTTT
CATSDSGTGDTEAFF
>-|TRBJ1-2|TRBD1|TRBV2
TGTGCCAGCAGCGGTGGAGGGGGCATCCGCAACTATGGCTACACCTTC
CASSGGGGIRNYGYTF
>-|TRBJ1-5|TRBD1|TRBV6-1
TGTGCCAGCAGTGAGTCCGGGACAGCCAATCAGCCCCAGCATTTT
CASSESGTANQPQHF
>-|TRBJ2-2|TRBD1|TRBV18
TGTGCCAGCTCACCGGACAGGGACGCCGGGGAGCTGTTTTTT
CASSPDRDAGELFF
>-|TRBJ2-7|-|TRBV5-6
TGTGCCAGCAGCGAGCAGGAGGGCGAGCAGTACTTC
CASSEQEGEQYF
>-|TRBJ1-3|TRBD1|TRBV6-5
TGTGCCAGCTCCAGGACAGGGGGCTCTGGAAACACCATATATTTT
CASSRTGGSGNTIYF
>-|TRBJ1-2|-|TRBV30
TGTGCCTGGAGTTCGCGGCGGAACTATGGCTACACCTTC
CAWSSRRNYGYTF
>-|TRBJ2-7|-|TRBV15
TGTGCCACCAGCAGAGAGGGCAGGGGCTACGAGCAGTACTTC
CATSREGRGYEQYF
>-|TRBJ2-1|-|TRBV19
TGTGCCAGTAGTATAGTCCTCACAGGGGACTTATACAATGAGCAGTTCTTC
CASSIVLTGDLYNEQFF
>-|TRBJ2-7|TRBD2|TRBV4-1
TGCGCCAGCAGCGCAGCTAGCGGGGGCCTCTACGAGCAGTACTTC
CASSAASGGLYEQYF
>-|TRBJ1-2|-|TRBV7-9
TGTGCCAGCAGCTTAGTCCTGGACACCAACTATGGCTACACCTTC
CASSLVLDTNYGYTF
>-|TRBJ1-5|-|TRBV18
TGTGCCAGCTCACAAGGGGCAGGTAATCAGCCCCAGCATTTT
CASSQGAGNQPQHF
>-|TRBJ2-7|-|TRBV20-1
TGCAGTGCTAGTATTAGAGGGCTAGCTAACTACGAGCAGTACTTC
CSASIRGLANYEQYF
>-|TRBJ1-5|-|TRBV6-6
TGTGCCAGCAGTCACCGGAGGGGAAGAGTAAGCAATCAGCCCCAGCATTTT
CASSHRRGRVSNQPQHF
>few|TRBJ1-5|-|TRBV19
TGTGCCAGTAGTATCAGGGTGAGACAGCCCCAGCATTTT
CASSIRVRQPQHF
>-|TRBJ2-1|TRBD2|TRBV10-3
TGTGCCGTACGCGGGGGAGACCTCTACAATGAGCAGTTCTTC
CAVRGGDLYNEQFF
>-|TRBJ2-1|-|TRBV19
TGTGCCAGTAGTATTGGTTTCCGGGAGCAGTTCTTC
CASSIGFREQFF
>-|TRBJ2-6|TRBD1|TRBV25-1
TGTGCCAGCAGTCCGGGGGACAGGGGAGGAACTGGGGCCAACGTCCTGACTTTC
CASSPGDRGGTGANVLTF
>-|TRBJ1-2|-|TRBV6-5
TGTGCCACGACCCTTGAAGGAGAGTATGGCTACACCTTC
CATTLEGEYGYTF
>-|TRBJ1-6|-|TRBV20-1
TGCAGTGCTAGTGATAGGGGATTTAGTTCACCCCTCCACTTT
CSASDRGFSSPLHF
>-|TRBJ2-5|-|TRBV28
TGTGCCAGCAGTTCCAACTACGAGACCCAGTACTTC
CASSSNYETQYF
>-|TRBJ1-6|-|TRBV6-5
TGTGCCAGCAGGACTCCAGGGGTTTCACCCCTCCACTTT
CASRTPGVSPLHF